This is a list of T cell receptor beta chains from one sample in a study of blood T cell repertoires in COVID-19. Some clones are missing from TCRdb's copy, which holds only in-frame ones; the method was immunoSEQ multiplex PCR. The sample has 230,000 or so clones, about 86% seen once. What was sequenced was PBMCs or T cells enriched from blood (not recorded which). All receptors come from a man aged 50-60 years who had recovered from COVID-19. Each CDR3 is given without its conserved first and last residue.

v_call	j_call	cdr3_aa
TRBV3-1/TRBV3-2	TRBJ2-7	ASSRGGGTPYEQY
TRBV3-1/TRBV3-2	TRBJ1-3	ASSQLAPGSGNTIY
TRBV6-5	TRBJ1-4	ASTNSPSGGEKLF
TRBV19	TRBJ2-7	ASSMAPGTVSYEQY
TRBV12-3/TRBV12-4	TRBJ2-2	ASSGLTTGELF
TRBV27	TRBJ2-3	ASKIRTSGSTDTQY
TRBV28	TRBJ1-4	ASSPGTSIEKLF
TRBV12-3/TRBV12-4	TRBJ1-1	ASIQTRNTEAF
TRBV7-2	TRBJ1-1	ASSFARAEAF
TRBV12-5	TRBJ1-1	ASGYELNTEAF
TRBV7-6	TRBJ2-3	ASSPRISSTDTQY
TRBV19	TRBJ1-1	ASSIGQAIGEAF
TRBV12-3/TRBV12-4	TRBJ2-3	ASSYTTQY
TRBV4-3	TRBJ2-6	ASSQLPGQGFLGGANVLT
TRBV6-1	TRBJ2-7	ASSSGGTYEQY
TRBV6-6	TRBJ2-7	ATDKGTDTYEQY
TRBV5-1	TRBJ1-1	ASSFNPSPTAHENLNTEAF
TRBV28	TRBJ2-2	ASRWGGVTGELF
TRBV5-1	TRBJ1-1	ASSLDEGVAF
TRBV5-6	TRBJ2-5	ASSLQGQETQY
TRBV28	TRBJ2-2	ASSDLTGVAGELF
TRBV30	TRBJ1-6	AWSPGGSNNSPLH
TRBV7-2	TRBJ2-1	ASSGRLAGYHYNEQF
TRBV19	TRBJ2-1	ASSIGQGLKDNEQF
TRBV21-1	TRBJ2-7	ASSKTLRQDSSYEQY
TRBV27	TRBJ2-1	ASSPYTQGGSGEQF
TRBV19	TRBJ2-7	ASSSTGVASYEQY
TRBV5-1	TRBJ1-4	ASSLALQVTNEKLF
TRBV19	TRBJ2-7	ASNIQGAQSEQY
TRBV19	TRBJ1-1	APTEAF
TRBV2	TRBJ2-2	ASSEEPGRTGELF
TRBV6-6	TRBJ1-6	ASSLDGGQGARSPLH
TRBV20-1	TRBJ1-2	SASGAAGS
TRBV2	TRBJ2-2	ASRIGQITGELF
TRBV6-5	TRBJ1-5	ASETSRGYQPQH
TRBV11-3	TRBJ2-7	ASSLGGGAVEQY
TRBV28	TRBJ2-2	ASSFFWRGGYTGELF
TRBV19	TRBJ2-1	ASSISGVYNEQF
TRBV11-2	TRBJ2-7	ASSLEGLSYEQY
TRBV14	TRBJ1-1	ASSQVPGQGAIEAF
TRBV6-1	TRBJ2-2	ASSEWRGGELF
TRBV5-1	TRBJ2-7	ASSLGPGIGEQY
TRBV15	TRBJ1-3	ATSRAQPGNTIY
TRBV29-1	TRBJ2-7	SALKGAPSYEQY
TRBV5-1	TRBJ1-2	ASSSTGPGYT
TRBV7-6	TRBJ1-3	ASSPVQGQTSGNTIY
TRBV6-2/TRBV6-3	TRBJ1-3	ASSRGQGSGNTIY
TRBV10-1	TRBJ1-1	ASSVQGNTEAF
TRBV7-9	TRBJ1-6	ASSSGTEYNSPLH
TRBV10-3	TRBJ2-7	AISVKGRQSYEQY
TRBV19	TRBJ1-2	ASSIEYGGYGYT
TRBV19	TRBJ2-2	ASTPDSNTGELF
TRBV18	TRBJ1-3	ASSPRTGDRNTIY
TRBV11-3	TRBJ2-1	AIKEGTGRSYNEQF
TRBV9	TRBJ2-5	ASSVDGGGGKASGSHGQETQY
TRBV5-6	TRBJ1-3	ASSLLGQGETGNTIY
TRBV7-2	TRBJ2-7	ASSSAGTGAYEQY